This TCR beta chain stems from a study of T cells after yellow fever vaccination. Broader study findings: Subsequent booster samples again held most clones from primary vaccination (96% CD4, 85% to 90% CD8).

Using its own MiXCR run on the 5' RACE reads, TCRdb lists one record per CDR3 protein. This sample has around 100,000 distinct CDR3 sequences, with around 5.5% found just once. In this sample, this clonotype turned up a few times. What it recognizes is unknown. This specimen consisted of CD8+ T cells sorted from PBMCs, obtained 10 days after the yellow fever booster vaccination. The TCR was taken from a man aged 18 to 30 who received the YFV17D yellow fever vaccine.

As DNA, the CDR3 is TGCGCCAGCAGCTTATACACAGATACGCAGTATTTT. As protein: CASSLYTDTQYF. The rearrangement uses TRBV5-1 and TRBJ2-3; the D is unclear. Germline CDR1 SGHRS, CDR2 YFSETQ. V was trimmed by 2 bases and J by 2 bases, leaving 3 bases between them. CDR3 length: 12 residues.